The present T cell receptor beta chain was sequenced within a study of T-cell reconstitution after alpha-beta-depleted transplantation in children. Construction of the TCRbeta library involved unique molecular identifiers. TCRdb passed the PCR reads through MiXCR, listing each CDR3 protein once. The sample consists of roughly 790,000 distinct CDR3 sequences, roughly 15% of them appearing once. This clonotype has a handful of counts. Antigen: not known. There are 17 residues in the CDR3. Germline CDR1 SEHNR, CDR2 FQNEAQ (reference sequence). V shed 3 bases and J shed 3 bases, with 21 bases lying between them. Study-level findings and limits: Counts and diversity of T cells one year after transplant came mostly from newly produced T cells. Reportedly, only several hundred clones from non-depleted graft cells drove alpha-beta T-cell counts at about two months.

The gene calls are TRBV7-9 and TRBJ2-7; D is perhaps TRBD1 (6 bases). The origin of this receptor is a male patient younger than 18 who had a stem cell transplant for acute lymphoblastic leukemia, so the T cells may come from the graft donor. Material: PBMCs, mostly from graft donor cells, obtained 360 days after TCRalphabeta/CD19-depleted stem cell transplant. For the CDR3, the DNA is TGTGCCAGCAGCTTTCCCCGGACCGGGACACCGCTCTACGAGCAGTACTTC. It encodes CASSFPRTGTPLYEQYF.